Presented here are 18 T cell receptor beta chains from one specimen sequenced in a study of T cell clonality in common variable immunodeficiency. This table comes from immunoSEQ multiplex PCR, and its TCRdb copy is limited to in-frame clones, with some not included. The sample includes 25,000 to 35,000 clones, none of them occurring once. The sequenced sample consisted of peripheral blood mononuclear cells. These receptors originate from a person aged 18 to 75 in good health.

This clone has at least ten counts. The read halts 3 residues ahead of the CDR3 end, with the missing end drawn from the germline J gene. The chain couples TRBV10-1 to TRBJ2-5, with 8 bases that match TRBD2. V shed 0 bases and J 1 base; nucleotides not matched to a gene: 10. The CDR3 has 18 residues. Germline V lookup: CDR1 WNHNN, CDR2 SYGVQD (reference sequence). The covered CDR3 bases are TGCGCCAGCAGTGAGTCGATTCGGCTAGCGGGCCTCCAAGAGACC. Its translation is CASSESIRLAGLQET. The full CDR3 protein is CASSESIRLAGLQETQYF.

This clone was counted many times. The read finishes 3 residues shy of the CDR3 end, and the germline J gene is used to complete it. J is TRBJ2-7 and V is TRBV18, with 8 bases fitting TRBD1. Unmatched junction bases numbered 17, after V lost 2 bases and J lost 2 bases. Germline CDR1 is KGHSH and CDR2 is LQKENI. This CDR3 spans 19 amino acids. This chain's CDR3 is CASSPYAGTGLSLAYEQYF. The part of the CDR3 DNA that was read is TGTGCCAGCTCACCATACGCAGGGACAGGTTTGTCGTTAGCCTACGAG. The variable domain in full, completed from reference TRBV18 and TRBJ2-7, reads NAGVMQNPRHLVRRRGQEARLRCSPMKGHSHVYWYRQLPEEGLKFMVYLQKENIIDESGMPKERFSAEFPKEGPSILRIQQVVRGDSAAYFCASSPYAGTGLSLAYEQYFGPGTRLTVT.

This clone was seen many times. Sequencing ends 3 residues short of the CDR3 end; the germline J gene provides the rest. In the same sample, other DNA sequences code for this CDR3. The chain carries TRBV19 and TRBJ1-3; 10 nucleotides match TRBD1. The length of the CDR3 is 17 residues. CDR1 and CDR2 from the germline V gene are LNHDA and SQIVND (reference sequence). The V gene end was trimmed by 6 bases and the J gene end by 0 bases; junction bases not matched to a gene: 8. CDR3 bases read: TGTGCCAGTAGCCGAGGGACAGGGGTCCCCTCTGGAAACACC. This sequence encodes CASSRGTGVPSGNT. The full CDR3 protein reads CASSRGTGVPSGNTIYF.

This clone was observed at least ten times. The CDR3 end falls 3 residues outside the read, so it is completed with the germline J gene. The chain recombines TRBV20-1 with TRBJ2-7; 8 bases map to TRBD1. CDR3 length: 14 amino acids. The V segment lost 5 bases and the J segment 2 bases; nucleotides outside the gene matches: 8. Germline CDR1 reads DFQATT; CDR2 reads SNEGSKA (reference sequence). CDR3 region: CSAGRQGSTYEQYF. The DNA read from the CDR3 is TGCAGTGCTGGCAGACAGGGGTCAACCTACGAG.

This clone has at least ten counts. The read ends 3 residues early relative to the CDR3; the germline J gene fills the gap. The sample holds other DNA sequences that translate to the same CDR3. The chain combines TRBV18 with TRBJ2-3; tentatively, D is TRBD2 (5 bases). The CDR3 covers 14 residues. Germline V gives CDR1 KGHSH, CDR2 LQKENI. With 2 bases removed from V and 2 bases from J, the gap between germline ends came to 8 bases. CDR3 in amino acids: CASSPSGDTDTQYF. The covered CDR3 bases are TGTGCCAGCTCACCATCCGGGGACACAGATACG.

There are many counts of this clone. The CDR3 is cut off 3 residues early in the read; its end comes from the germline J gene. The V and J genes are TRBV6-2 or TRBV6-3 and TRBJ2-1; D perhaps matches TRBD2 (7 bases). The CDR3 is made up of 16 amino acids. Looked up from germline, CDR1 is MNHEY and CDR2 is SVGEGT. The germline V and J ends were trimmed by 2 bases and 6 bases, with 17 bases remaining between them. The CDR3 loop is CASSYVVGGGFNEQFF. The covered CDR3 bases are TGTGCCAGCAGTTACGTGGTAGGGGGGGGTTTCAATGAG.

This clone was seen ten or more times. The CDR3 end falls 3 residues outside the read, so it is completed with the germline J gene. The chain is built from TRBV20-1 and TRBJ2-7; TRBD1 aligns across 8 bases. The length of the CDR3 is 13 residues. J was trimmed by 5 bases and V by 7 bases; bases with no gene match: 10. Germline V gene data show CDR1 as DFQATT and CDR2 as SNEGSKA (reference sequence). Partial CDR3 DNA: TGCAGTGAAGCGGGCTACAGGGGGGACGAG. It yields the protein CSEAGYRGDE. In full, the CDR3 is CSEAGYRGDEQYF.

This clone has at least ten counts. The chain's CDR3 is CASRADRGDYNEQFF. Incomplete CDR3 DNA: TGTGCCAGCAGAGCTGACAGGGGCGACTACAATGAG. The chain has TRBV12-3 or TRBV12-4 and TRBJ2-1; 8 nucleotides agree with TRBD1. The read halts 3 residues ahead of the CDR3 end, with the missing end drawn from the germline J gene. Germline trimming cut 6 bases from V and 3 bases from J; bases unmatched to any gene: 7. CDR3 length: 15 amino acids.

This clone showed up many times. The read finishes 3 residues shy of the CDR3 end, and the germline J gene is used to complete it. The chain couples TRBV10-3 to TRBJ2-3; 16 bases are shared with TRBD2. Looked up from germline, CDR1 is ENHRY and CDR2 is SYGVKD. The CDR3 sequence is 22 residues long. The V segment lost 3 bases and the J segment 0 bases; nucleotides outside the gene matches: 15. The CDR3 loop reads CAISDPRGTSGREWMSTDTQYF. Incomplete CDR3 DNA: TGTGCCATCAGTGACCCTCGAGGGACTAGCGGGAGGGAGTGGATGAGCACAGATACG.

This clone appeared many times. The sequence runs out 3 residues before the end of the CDR3; the remainder is reconstructed from the germline J gene. The genes are TRBV7-3 and TRBJ1-2; a possible D gene is TRBD1 (6 bases). V was clipped by 5 bases and J by 4 bases, with 11 bases between them. Per the germline V gene, CDR1 is SGHTA and CDR2 is FQGTGA. The CDR3 runs to 13 residues. CDR3 residues: CASSAGQSYGYTF. The DNA read from the CDR3 is TGTGCCAGCAGCGCCGGACAGAGCTATGGC.

This clone came up many times. The read ends 3 residues shy of where the CDR3 ends; the end is completed using the germline J gene. The V and J genes are TRBV10-1 and TRBJ2-2, with 8 nucleotides matching TRBD1. Germline V gene sequence: CDR1 WNHNN, CDR2 SYGVQD (reference sequence). The CDR3 runs 16 residues. Unmatched junction bases numbered 9, after V lost 6 bases and J lost 3 bases. Partial CDR3 DNA: TGCGCCAGCAGCGCAAGACAGGGGATCGACACCGGGGAG. It encodes CASSARQGIDTGE. The whole CDR3 region reads CASSARQGIDTGELFF.

This clone showed up many times. The read ends 3 residues shy of where the CDR3 ends; the end is completed using the germline J gene. The V gene is TRBV28, the J gene TRBJ1-3; D possibly corresponds to TRBD1 (6 bases). The germline V gene encodes CDR1 MDHEN and CDR2 SYDVKM. The CDR3 covers 14 residues. Trimming removed 6 bases at V and 4 bases at J, with 13 bases between. The sequenced CDR3 bases are TGTGCCAGCAGACATCAGGGGAACGGAAACACC. Translation: CASRHQGNGNT. The CDR3 in full is CASRHQGNGNTIYF.

Comment on this clone: A read error may account for a junction end that differs from germline. The read finishes 3 residues shy of the CDR3 end, and the germline J gene is used to complete it. The chain employs TRBV18 and TRBJ1-4, with 9 bases aligning to TRBD1. This CDR3 contains 14 residues. Germline CDR1 reads KGHSH; CDR2 reads LQKENI. The CDR3 loop is CASSRGQGNEELFF. CDR3 bases read: TGTGCCAGCTCACGTGGACAGGGGAATGAAGAA.

This clone occurred many times. CDR3 in amino acids: CSADRADHNEQFF. The part of the CDR3 DNA that was read is TGCAGTGCCGACAGGGCGGACCACAATGAG. The rearrangement links TRBV20-1 to TRBJ2-1, with TRBD1 matching 7 bases. The read terminates 3 residues ahead of where the CDR3 ends, so the germline J gene completes it. The CDR3 extends over 13 amino acids. Germline CDR1 and CDR2: DFQATT and SNEGSKA (reference sequence). V shed 6 bases and J 5 bases; nucleotides not matched to a gene: 7.

This clone was seen many times. The read finishes 3 residues shy of the CDR3 end, and the germline J gene is used to complete it. The chain has TRBV6-2 or TRBV6-3 and TRBJ1-1; D gene unclear. The CDR3 is 15 amino acids. In germline, CDR1 is MNHEY, CDR2 SVGEGT. Trimming removed 5 bases from V and 5 bases from J, with 18 bases in between. The CDR3 DNA, read in part, is TGTGCCAGCAGTGCCAAGGCTTGGGCGGGAACTGAA. It is translated as CASSAKAWAGTE. In full, the CDR3 is CASSAKAWAGTEAFF.

The table lists this clone with many counts. CDR3 residues: CASSSLPGDTEAFF. CDR3 DNA (partial): TGCGCCAGCAGCTCACTGCCAGGGGACACTGAA. The chain uses TRBV5-1 and TRBJ1-1; possibly TRBD1 for D (6 bases). The DNA ends 3 residues before the CDR3 does, and the rest of the CDR3 is filled in from the germline J gene. V shed 3 bases and J shed 3 bases, with 12 bases lying between them. The CDR3 totals 14 residues. Per germline, CDR1 SGHRS and CDR2 YFSETQ.

The sample holds a few counts of this clone. Read coverage stops 3 residues before the CDR3 terminus; the germline J gene supplies the remainder. The chain has TRBV18 and TRBJ2-3; 7 positions match TRBD1. The CDR3 extends over 15 amino acids. Germline CDR1 is KGHSH and CDR2 is LQKENI. The CDR3 here is CASSLNRDSQETQYF. The DNA read from the CDR3 is TGTGCCAGCTCACTGAACCGGGACAGCCAAGAGACG.

This clone was detected many times. The sequence runs out 3 residues before the end of the CDR3; the remainder is reconstructed from the germline J gene. The chain has TRBV15 and TRBJ1-4; 8 bases line up with TRBD1. Germline CDR1 is LNHNV and CDR2 is YYDKDF (reference sequence). The CDR3 length is 16 residues. J lost 0 bases, V lost 1 base, and 1 base had no gene match. The covered CDR3 bases are TGTGCCACCAGCAGAGTGACAGGGGCAACTAATGAAAAA. Translating gives CATSRVTGATNEK. Given in full, the CDR3 is CATSRVTGATNEKLFF.